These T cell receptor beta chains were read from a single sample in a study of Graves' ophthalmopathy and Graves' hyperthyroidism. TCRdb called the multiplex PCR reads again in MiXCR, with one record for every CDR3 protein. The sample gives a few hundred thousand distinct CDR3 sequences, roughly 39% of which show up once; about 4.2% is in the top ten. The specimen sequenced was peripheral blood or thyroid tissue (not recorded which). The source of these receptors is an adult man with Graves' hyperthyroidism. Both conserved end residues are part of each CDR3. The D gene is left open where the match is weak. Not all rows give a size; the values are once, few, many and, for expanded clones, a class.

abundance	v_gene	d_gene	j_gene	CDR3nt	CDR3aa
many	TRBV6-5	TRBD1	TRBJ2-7	TGTGCCAGCAGTTACGGACAGGGGACTATCCACGAGCAGTACTTC	CASSYGQGTIHEQYF
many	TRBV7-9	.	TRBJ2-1	TGTGCCAGCAGCTTAAAAGGAGTGAGCGCCTACAATGAGCAGTTCTTC	CASSLKGVSAYNEQFF
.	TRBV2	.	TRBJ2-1	TGTGCCAGCAGTGTACAGGATAATGAGCAGTTCTTC	CASSVQDNEQFF
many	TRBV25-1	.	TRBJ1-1	TGTGCCAGCAGTGAATGGAGGGTAAACACTGAAGCTTTCTTT	CASSEWRVNTEAFF
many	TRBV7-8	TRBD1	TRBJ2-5	TGTGCCAGCAGCCCCCCGACAGGGCATCGGTCGTGGACCCAGTACTTC	CASSPPTGHRSWTQYF
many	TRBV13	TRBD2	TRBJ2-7	TGTGCCAGCAGCCCGGGGCTAGCGGGACACTACGAGCAGTACTTC	CASSPGLAGHYEQYF
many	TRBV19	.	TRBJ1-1	TGTGCCAGTAGTATCGGAGGGGTCCTGAACACTGAAGCTTTCTTT	CASSIGGVLNTEAFF
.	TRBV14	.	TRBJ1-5	TGTGCCAGCAGCCAAGACCTCACTTCTAGCAATCAGCCCCAGCATTTT	CASSQDLTSSNQPQHF
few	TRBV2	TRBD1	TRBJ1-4	TGTGCCAGCAGAGTCGGGACAGGGTCTGAAAAACTGTTTTTT	CASRVGTGSEKLFF
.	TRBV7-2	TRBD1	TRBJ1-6	TGTGCCAGCAGCCAGCCGCTAGCTCCCGGGACAGGGGCCTTGTCGAGCTCCTATAATTCACCCCTCCACTTT	CASSQPLAPGTGALSSSYNSPLHF
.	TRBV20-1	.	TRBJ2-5	TGCAGTGCTAGTAATACGAATCAGCCCCAGTACTTC	CSASNTNQPQYF
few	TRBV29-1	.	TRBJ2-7	TGCAGCGTTGCTATCGTCTCGTACAATGAGCAGTACTTC	CSVAIVSYNEQYF
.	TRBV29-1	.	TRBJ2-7	TGCAGCTTGGGGCCACGGGGAAGGATGTCCTACGAGCAGTACTTC	CSLGPRGRMSYEQYF
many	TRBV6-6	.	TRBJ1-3	TGTGCCAGCAGTGAGAGTTTACATCTCTCTGGAAACACCATATATTTT	CASSESLHLSGNTIYF
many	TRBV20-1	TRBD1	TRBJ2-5	TGCAGTGGGATGGACAGGGCTGAGACCCAGTACTTC	CSGMDRAETQYF
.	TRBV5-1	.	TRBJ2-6	TGCGCCAGCAGCGTGACAGGAGGCGATGGGGCCAACGTCCTGACTTTC	CASSVTGGDGANVLTF
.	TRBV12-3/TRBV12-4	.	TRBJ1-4	TGTGCCAGCAGTTTTGGCACAGTGGGGTTT	CASSFGTVGF
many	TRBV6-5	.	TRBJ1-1	TGTGCCACCAAACAGGGAAACACTGAAGCTTTCTTT	CATKQGNTEAFF
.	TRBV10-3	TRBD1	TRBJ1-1	TGTGCCGGCAGCCAGGGGGCGAATCTGAACACTGAAGCTTTCTTT	CAGSQGANLNTEAFF
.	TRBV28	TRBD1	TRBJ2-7	TGTGCCAGCAGTTCGACAGGGTTTAGTTCCTACGAGCAGTACTTC	CASSSTGFSSYEQYF
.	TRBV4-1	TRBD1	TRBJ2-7	TGCGCCAGCAGCCAAGGGGCCCTGGACAGGCGTAAGAACGAGCAGTACTTC	CASSQGALDRRKNEQYF
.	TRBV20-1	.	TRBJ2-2	TGCAGTGCTAGAACAGGGATGGGGGACACCGGGGAGCTGTTTTTT	CSARTGMGDTGELFF
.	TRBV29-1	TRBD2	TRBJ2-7	TGCAGTCCCGGGACTAGTACCTACGAGCAGTACTTC	CSPGTSTYEQYF
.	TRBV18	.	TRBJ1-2	TGTGCCAGCTCACCGGCGGACTATGGCTACACCTTC	CASSPADYGYTF
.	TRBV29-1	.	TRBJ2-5	TGCAGCGTTGCGAGTATCCAGGTCTCAGAGACCCAGTACTTC	CSVASIQVSETQYF
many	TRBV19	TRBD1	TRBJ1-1	TGTGCCAGTACCCCTAGGACAGGGGAATCCATGAACACTGAAGCTTTCTTT	CASTPRTGESMNTEAFF
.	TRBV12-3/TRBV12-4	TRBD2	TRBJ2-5	TGTGCCAGCAGCTCCCGACTAGCGGGGGTACAAGAGACCCAGTACTTC	CASSSRLAGVQETQYF
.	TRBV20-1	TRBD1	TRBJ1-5	TGCAGTGCCAGCGGGACAGGGACAAATCAGCCCCAGCATTTT	CSASGTGTNQPQHF
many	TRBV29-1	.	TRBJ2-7	TGCAGCGTCCGTGAAGGGCGGCCGGGGCGTCTGTACGAGCAGTACTTC	CSVREGRPGRLYEQYF
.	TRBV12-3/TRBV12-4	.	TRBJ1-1	TGTGCCAGCAGTTTCAGGACTTTTTTGAACACTGAAGCTTTCTTT	CASSFRTFLNTEAFF
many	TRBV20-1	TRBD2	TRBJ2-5	TGCAGTGCTAGAGATTTGAGCGGGGGGCTAGAGACCCAGTACTTC	CSARDLSGGLETQYF
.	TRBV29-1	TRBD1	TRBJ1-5	TGCAGCCTGGACAGGGATGATTATAGCAATCAGCCCCAGCATTTT	CSLDRDDYSNQPQHF
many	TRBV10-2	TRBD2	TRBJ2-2	TGCGCCAGCCATAGCGGGGGGAACACCGGGGAGCTGTTTTTT	CASHSGGNTGELFF
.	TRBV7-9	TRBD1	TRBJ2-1	TGTGCCAGCAGCCGGACAGGGGGCTGGGGAAATGAGCAGTTCTTC	CASSRTGGWGNEQFF
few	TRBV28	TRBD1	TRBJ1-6	TGTGCCAGCAGCCCGAACAGGGGGAGTAAGAATTCACCCCTCCACTTT	CASSPNRGSKNSPLHF
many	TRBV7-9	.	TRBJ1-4	TGTGCCAGCAGCTTAGGCAGGGGAACTAATGAAAAACTGTTTTTT	CASSLGRGTNEKLFF
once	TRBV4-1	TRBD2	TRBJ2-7	TGCGTCAGCAGCCAAGGTGGTAGCGGGGCCGAGCAGAGCTCCTACGAGCAGTACTTC	CVSSQGGSGAEQSSYEQYF
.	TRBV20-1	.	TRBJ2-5	TGCAGTGCCAGCAGCTTAGTGGGCAGGCGAGAGACCCAGTACTTC	CSASSLVGRRETQYF
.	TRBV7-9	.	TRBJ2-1	TGTGCCAGCAGCCAAGACATCAATGAGCAGTTCTTC	CASSQDINEQFF
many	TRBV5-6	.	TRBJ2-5	TGTGCCAGCAGCTTGGGCGTCATTCAAGAGACCCAGTACTTC	CASSLGVIQETQYF
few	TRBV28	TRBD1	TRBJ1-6	TGTGCCAGCAGTTCCTCCGGGACAGGGGTTTCACCCCTCCACTTT	CASSSSGTGVSPLHF
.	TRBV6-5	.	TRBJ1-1	TGTGCCAGCAGTTATCTCGGGGCGGGCACTGAAGCTTTCTTT	CASSYLGAGTEAFF
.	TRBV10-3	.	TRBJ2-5	TGTGCCATCAGTGTCCGAGAGACCCAGTACTTC	CAISVRETQYF
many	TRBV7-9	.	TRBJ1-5	TGTGCCAGCAGCTTATACAGGAATCAGCCCCAGCATTTT	CASSLYRNQPQHF
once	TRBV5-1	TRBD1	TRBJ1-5	TGTGCCAGCAGCCCAGTCCCACAGGGGAATCAGCCCCAGCATTTT	CASSPVPQGNQPQHF